This T cell receptor (beta chain) is drawn from a study of T cell changes during pregnancy in multiple sclerosis. Produced via immunoSEQ multiplex PCR; TCRdb's table is partial and in-frame only. The sample has about 45,000 clones; around 93% are singletons. V was cut by 8 bases and J by 0 bases, with 11 bases left in between. In germline, CDR1 is MNHEY, CDR2 SMNVEV (reference sequence). CDR3 length equals 14 residues. Sequencing was performed on CD8+ T cells from peripheral blood mononuclear cells, taken in the second trimester of pregnancy. The clonotype was recovered from a female donor with multiple sclerosis, enrolled in a pregnancy study. J is TRBJ1-5 and V is TRBV27; the D gene is possibly TRBD1 (6 bases). CDR3 DNA: TGTGCCAGCGGAACAGGGTATAGCAATCAGCCCCAGCATTTT. This gives the protein CASGTGYSNQPQHF.